The sequence of this T cell receptor (beta chain) was determined in a study of T cells expressing NK-cell markers. Study-level findings and limits: Among a few donors, these clonotypes also ranked first in the CD3+CD56-NKG2C+ fraction. It remained uncertain whether the expanded NKG2C+ T cell clones were specific for HCMV antigens.

On this clonotype itself: Its antigen is undetermined.

CDR1 SEHNR and CDR2 FQNEAQ come from the germline V gene (reference sequence). This CDR3 comprises 15 residues. After re-calling the 5' RACE reads, TCRdb lists one entry per CDR3 protein, DNA absent. This sample's table has almost 450,000 distinct CDR3 sequences. The clonotype originates from a woman between 18 and 75 years old in good health. Sequencing was done on a sample of blood T cells: a sorted CD56 or NKG2C T cell subset, CD4+ or CD8+ T cells, or bulk PBMC T cells (not recorded which). The chain has TRBV7-9 and TRBJ1-2. The chain's CDR3 is CASSSPRQLNYGYTF.